The 12 T cell receptor beta chains listed next were all sequenced from one sample in a study of T cell clonality in common variable immunodeficiency. Using immunoSEQ multiplex PCR, the repertoire was profiled, and TCRdb retains in-frame clones only, with some absent. The sample contains 42,000 or so clones, none of them singletons. The specimen was peripheral blood mononuclear cells. Receptor source: a person between 18 and 70 years old in good health.

This clone has ten or more counts. The read ends 3 residues shy of where the CDR3 ends; the end is completed using the germline J gene. The chain has TRBV19 and TRBJ2-2; 7 nucleotides agree with TRBD1. The J segment lost 1 base and the V segment lost 3 bases, leaving 8 bases of the junction unmatched. Per germline, CDR1 LNHDA and CDR2 SQIVND (reference sequence). The CDR3 loop spans 17 amino acids. The CDR3 loop is CASSMGLRQGNTGELFF. CDR3 DNA, as far as it was read: TGTGCCAGTAGTATGGGCTTGCGACAGGGGAACACCGGGGAG.

There are many counts of this clone. Read coverage stops 3 residues before the CDR3 terminus; the germline J gene supplies the remainder. This chain joins TRBV18 and TRBJ1-6, with TRBD1 as a possible D gene (5 bases). Trimming took off 3 bases at V and 7 bases at J, with 10 bases between the two ends. CDR1 and CDR2 from the germline V gene are KGHSH and LQKENI. The CDR3 is made up of 14 amino acids. The covered CDR3 bases are TGTGCCAGCTCACCCCGGGAGGGGAATTCACCC. It is translated as CASSPREGNSP. The full CDR3 is CASSPREGNSPLHF. Full variable domain (missing parts from reference TRBV18 and TRBJ1-6): NAGVMQNPRHLVRRRGQEARLRCSPMKGHSHVYWYRQLPEEGLKFMVYLQKENIIDESGMPKERFSAEFPKEGPSILRIQQVVRGDSAAYFCASSPREGNSPLHFGNGTRLTVT.

The table lists this clone with many counts. The CDR3 end is not reached by the read, which stops 3 residues before it; the germline J gene fills it in. The chain links TRBV28 to TRBJ1-4; unclear D gene. Germline V gene sequence: CDR1 MDHEN, CDR2 SYDVKM. The V end was cut by 6 bases, the J end by 7 bases, with 6 bases between. The CDR3 length is 11 residues. The DNA read from the CDR3 is TGTGCCAGCAGGTCCCTTGAAAAA. It translates to CASRSLEK. The complete CDR3 sequence is CASRSLEKLFF.

This clone was counted at least ten times. The CDR3 end lies 3 residues beyond the end of the read and is filled in from the germline J gene. This chain links TRBV2 with TRBJ2-3, with TRBD2 matching 12 bases. Germline assignment: CDR1 SNHLY and CDR2 FYNNEI. J gave up 4 bases and V 6 bases, and 2 bases lay outside the gene matches. The CDR3 runs 14 residues. Here the CDR3 reads CASRRLAGADTQYF. Incomplete CDR3 DNA: TGTGCCAGCAGGAGACTAGCGGGAGCAGATACG.

This clone was observed many times. The CDR3 extends 3 residues past the end of the read, so its final part is completed from the germline J gene. The gene calls are TRBV15 and TRBJ2-3, with D hard to call. This CDR3 spans 14 amino acids. Trimming shortened V by 0 bases and J by 6 bases, and 10 bases separated the two germline ends. Germline V gene lookup returns CDR1 LNHNV and CDR2 YYDKDF (reference sequence). The DNA read from the CDR3 is TGTGCCACCAGCAGAGACTTCTCCGTGGATACG. Translation: CATSRDFSVDT. In full, the CDR3 is CATSRDFSVDTQYF.

There are many counts of this clone. The read terminates 3 residues before the CDR3 end, so the remaining end is supplied by the germline J gene. The gene calls are TRBV28 and TRBJ2-1; 8 bases are a match to TRBD2. This CDR3 has 16 residues. Unmatched junction bases numbered 7, after V lost 3 bases and J lost 3 bases. Germline lookup yields CDR1 MDHEN and CDR2 SYDVKM. The CDR3 is CASSFSGLGSYNEQFF. The part of the CDR3 DNA that was read is TGTGCCAGCAGTTTCTCGGGACTAGGCAGCTACAATGAG.

This clone was recorded at least ten times. The read comes to an end 3 residues before the CDR3 does, leaving the germline J gene to fill in the end. The chain joins TRBV18 to TRBJ2-6; TRBD1 agrees at 7 bases. V shed 1 base, J shed 0 bases, and the junction held 15 bases outside the gene matches. This CDR3 is 21 amino acids long. Per germline, CDR1 KGHSH and CDR2 LQKENI. The CDR3 DNA, read in part, is TGTGCCAGCTCACCACTTCCGCGACCGGGACAGAGACCCTCTGGGGCCAACGTC. Its protein is CASSPLPRPGQRPSGANV. The CDR3 as a whole reads CASSPLPRPGQRPSGANVLTF.

This clone has ten or more counts. Coverage ceases 3 residues before the CDR3 finishes, and the germline J gene fills in the end. At the DNA level, this CDR3 is encoded by other sequences in the same sample as well. The chain recombines TRBV2 with TRBJ2-7, with D perhaps TRBD1 (5 bases). Trimming cost V 6 bases and J 1 base, with 19 bases left between them. The CDR3 runs to 16 residues. Per the germline V gene, CDR1 is SNHLY and CDR2 is FYNNEI. This chain's CDR3 is CASRGQGSGASYEQYF. The sequenced CDR3 bases are TGTGCCAGCAGGGGCCAGGGTAGTGGGGCTTCCTACGAG.

This clone was observed at least ten times. The sequence runs out 3 residues before the end of the CDR3; the remainder is reconstructed from the germline J gene. This sequence joins TRBV20-1 and TRBJ1-6; perhaps TRBD1 as D (6 bases). Looked up from germline, CDR1 is DFQATT and CDR2 is SNEGSKA (reference sequence). Trimming removed 6 bases at V and 1 base at J, with 16 bases between. The CDR3 runs 16 residues. Here the CDR3 reads CSATTGGGSYNSPLHF. The DNA read from the CDR3 is TGCAGTGCCACGACAGGAGGCGGGTCCTATAATTCACCC.

This clone showed up many times. From the germline J gene comes the end of the CDR3, since the read stops 3 residues before it. This rearrangement joins TRBV20-1 to TRBJ1-1; 10 bases match TRBD1. The V gene end was trimmed by 5 bases and the J gene end by 0 bases; junction bases not matched to a gene: 9. This CDR3 region has 16 residues. Germline V gene data show CDR1 as DFQATT and CDR2 as SNEGSKA (reference sequence). The CDR3 loop is CSASRTGGIMNTEAFF. Incomplete CDR3 DNA: TGCAGTGCTTCACGGACAGGGGGAATTATGAACACTGAA.

This clone came up many times. The read gets to within 3 residues of the CDR3 end, and the germline J gene fills in the rest. V and J are TRBV4-2 and TRBJ2-3; 7 bases agree with TRBD2. The CDR3 runs 17 residues. Germline V gene lookup returns CDR1 LGHNA and CDR2 YNFKEQ. Trimming cost V 2 bases and J 0 bases; bases outside gene matches: 8. The part of the CDR3 DNA that was read is TGTGCCAGCAGCCAAACTATTCTAGCGGCCAGCACAGATACG. Translation gives CASSQTILAASTDT. The entire CDR3 protein reads CASSQTILAASTDTQYF.

This clone occurred many times. Read coverage stops 3 residues before the CDR3 terminus; the germline J gene supplies the remainder. This chain joins TRBV20-1 and TRBJ1-1; TRBD1 might be the D (5 bases). V was cut by 1 base and J by 6 bases, with 12 bases left in between. Germline values: CDR1 DFQATT, CDR2 SNEGSKA (reference sequence). This CDR3 is built from 13 residues. CDR3 DNA, as far as it was read: TGCAGTGCTAGAGGGAGGGGCAACGCTGAA. Translation: CSARGRGNAE. The whole CDR3 sequence is CSARGRGNAEAFF.